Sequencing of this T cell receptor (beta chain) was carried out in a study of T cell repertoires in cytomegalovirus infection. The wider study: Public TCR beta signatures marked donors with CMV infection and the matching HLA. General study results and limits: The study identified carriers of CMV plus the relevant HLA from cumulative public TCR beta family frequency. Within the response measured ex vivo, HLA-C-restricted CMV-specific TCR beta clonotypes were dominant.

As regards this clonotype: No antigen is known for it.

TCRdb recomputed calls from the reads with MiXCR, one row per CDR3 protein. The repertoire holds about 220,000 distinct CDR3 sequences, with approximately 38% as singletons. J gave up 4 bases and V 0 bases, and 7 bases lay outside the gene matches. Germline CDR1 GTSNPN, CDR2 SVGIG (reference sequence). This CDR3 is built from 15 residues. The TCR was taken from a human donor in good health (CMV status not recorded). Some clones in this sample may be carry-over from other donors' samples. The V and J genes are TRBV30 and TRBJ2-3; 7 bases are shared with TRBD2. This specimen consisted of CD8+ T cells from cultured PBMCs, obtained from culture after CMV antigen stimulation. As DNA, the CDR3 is TGTGCCTGGAGTGTACTTGCGGGAGACCCAGATACGCAGTATTTT. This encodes CAWSVLAGDPDTQYF.